This T cell receptor (beta chain) was profiled in a study of blood T cells in healthy people across ages. General study findings and limits: Researchers said unsorted PBMCs prevented a conclusive naive versus antigen-experienced comparison. A roughly linear fall in TCR beta diversity per million T cells was seen with increasing age.

This clonotype was counted a few times. What it recognizes is unknown. Trimming at V came to 4 bases and at J to 2 bases, leaving 10 bases not matched to a gene. The CDR3 contains 16 residues. A J-beta primer mix and a sample-barcoded 5' primer were used in a second PCR of roughly 6 to 12 cycles. Each CDR3 protein gets one entry after TCRdb re-called the 5' RACE reads with MiXCR. The profile shows about 800,000 distinct CDR3 sequences, 20% to 25% of them singletons. PBMCs, at least 7 million per sample, were isolated. The same sample was also studied in work on T cells of mothers and their children. In that study: The search for persistent microchimeric T cell clones detected none.

The specimen sequenced was blood. The TCR comes from a boy under 18 in good health. The chain has TRBV12-3 or TRBV12-4 and TRBJ2-5; TRBD1 aligns across 7 bases. CDR3 bases: TGTGCCAGCAGTTCCGACCGAGACAGGGTGCAAGAGACCCAGTACTTC. Protein product: CASSSDRDRVQETQYF.